A single sample gave rise to the 18 T cell receptor beta chains below, sequenced in a study of human T cells and chemical hapten exposure. TCRdb fed the RACE reads into MiXCR, producing one record per CDR3 protein. This sample yields 75,000 to 90,000 distinct CDR3 sequences, of which 10% to 13% are seen a single time; more than 3% belongs to the top ten. Time point specified: patch test 3, about 24 weeks after DPC sensitization. Described treatment: therapeutic diphenylcyclopropenone sensitization with weekly scalp DPC. The sample consisted of whole blood, taken in connection with sensitization to the hapten diphenylcyclopropenone (DPC). Every receptor here comes from a woman between 50 and 59 years old with alopecia areata. Some clones in this sample may be carry-over from other donors' samples.

This clonotype has ten or more counts. The chain joins TRBV6-6 to TRBJ2-7, with D hard to call. The CDR3 consists of 11 residues. Germline assignment: CDR1 MNHNY and CDR2 SVGAGI (reference sequence). Trimming left V 4 bases short and J 3 bases short, with 4 bases between. Here the CDR3 DNA reads TGTGCCAGCAGTTCCTTCTACGAGCAGTACTTC. Translated: CASSSFYEQYF.

The genes are TRBV20-1 and TRBJ1-1; D possibly corresponds to TRBD1 (5 bases). Trimming removed 2 bases at V and 1 base at J, with 14 bases between. The CDR3 sequence is 15 residues long. Germline CDR1 and CDR2: DFQATT and SNEGSKA (reference sequence). CDR3 sequence reads: CSARKTVFANTEAFF. The CDR3 DNA follows: TGCAGTGCTAGAAAGACAGTGTTCGCGAACACTGAAGCTTTCTTT.

The gene calls are TRBV29-1 and TRBJ1-4; TRBD1 aligns across 9 bases. The germline V gene has CDR1 SQVTM and CDR2 ANQGSEA. With V trimmed by 6 bases and J by 8 bases, 4 bases remained unmatched. This CDR3 region has 12 residues. The CDR3 reads CSVGTGREKLFF. In DNA form, the CDR3 reads TGCAGCGTCGGGACAGGGCGGGAAAAACTGTTTTTT.

In its sample, this clonotype was seen a few times. V usage is TRBV6-5 and J usage is TRBJ2-3; 7 bases fit TRBD1. Germline V CDR1 and CDR2: MNHEY, SVGAGI. The CDR3 loop spans 13 amino acids. Trimming at V came to 6 bases and at J to 4 bases, leaving 4 bases not matched to a gene. CDR3 in amino acids: CASSPQGADTQYF. The CDR3 nucleotides read TGTGCCAGCAGCCCCCAGGGGGCAGATACGCAGTATTTT.

Many counts were recorded for this clonotype. The V gene is TRBV6-2 or TRBV6-3, the J gene TRBJ2-3; D possibly corresponds to TRBD2 (5 bases). Trimming left V 6 bases short and J 5 bases short, with 21 bases between. The CDR3 contains 16 residues. From germline, CDR1 is MNHEY and CDR2 SVGEGT. The CDR3 nucleotides are TGTGCCAGCAGCTCCGGACCGGGATCCGGCCGAGATACGCAGTATTTT. Translation: CASSSGPGSGRDTQYF.

This chain uses TRBV3-1 with TRBJ2-7; no firm D call. V gave up 4 bases and J gave up 4 bases, with 11 bases separating them. The CDR3 length is 13 residues. In germline, CDR1 is LGHDT, CDR2 YNNKEL (reference sequence). The chain's CDR3 is CASSPRLGYEQYF. The CDR3 DNA reads TGTGCCAGCAGCCCCCGTCTGGGGTACGAGCAGTACTTC.

In its sample, this clonotype was seen many times. J is TRBJ1-5 and V is TRBV27; 8 bases agree with TRBD1. This CDR3 is built from 16 residues. Per the germline V gene, CDR1 is MNHEY and CDR2 is SMNVEV (reference sequence). With V trimmed by 5 bases and J by 1 base, 7 bases remained unmatched. CDR3 sequence reads: CASSDLTGESNQPQHF. CDR3 bases: TGTGCCAGCAGTGACCTGACAGGGGAGAGCAATCAGCCCCAGCATTTT.

This clonotype was found many times. V and J are TRBV28 and TRBJ2-3; TRBD1 matches 8 bases. Germline CDR1 MDHEN, CDR2 SYDVKM. J was trimmed by 5 bases and V by 2 bases; bases with no gene match: 6. The CDR3 runs to 15 residues. The CDR3 reads CASSLQGAGGDTQYF. The CDR3 DNA sequence: TGTGCCAGCAGTTTACAGGGGGCCGGGGGAGATACGCAGTATTTT.

This clonotype came up many times. The rearrangement links TRBV9 to TRBJ1-3, with D possibly matching TRBD1 (5 bases). This CDR3 spans 17 amino acids. Per germline, CDR1 SGDLS and CDR2 YYNGEE. The germline V and J ends were trimmed by 1 base and 4 bases, with 18 bases remaining between them. DNA for the CDR3: TGTGCCAGCAGCGTATCCGAGGGGCGAGGATCCGGAAACACCATATATTTT. Amino acids: CASSVSEGRGSGNTIYF.

This clonotype was seen many times. This chain joins TRBV20-1 and TRBJ2-7; no clear D gene. CDR3 length equals 11 residues. CDR1 is DFQATT and CDR2 is SNEGSKA in the germline V gene (reference sequence). With 3 bases removed from V and 4 bases from J, the gap between germline ends came to 7 bases. CDR3 loop: CSASPGYEQYF. CDR3 nucleotide sequence: TGCAGTGCTAGTCCCGGGTACGAGCAGTACTTC.

This clonotype was counted between two and nine times. The chain recombines TRBV29-1 with TRBJ2-5, with TRBD2 matching 11 bases. V lost 7 bases and J lost 4; bases outside the gene matches: 5. CDR3 size: 13 residues. CDR1 is SQVTM and CDR2 is ANQGSEA in the germline V gene. The CDR3 coding sequence is TGCAGCGCTACTAGCGGGAGCGGAGAGACCCAGTACTTC. The encoded protein is CSATSGSGETQYF.

V and J are TRBV2 and TRBJ2-7, with D possibly being TRBD1 or TRBD2 (6 bases each). Germline V gene sequence: CDR1 SNHLY, CDR2 FYNNEI. V lost 8 bases and J 7 bases, leaving 15 bases between the germline ends. The CDR3 has 12 amino acids. The CDR3 DNA follows: TGTGCCAGCGAACGAGGGGGGTATGAGCAGTACTTC. Protein sequence: CASERGGYEQYF.

In this sample, this clonotype turned up a few times. This chain uses TRBV5-1 with TRBJ2-5; TRBD1 is a possible D gene (6 bases). The germline gives CDR1 SGHRS, CDR2 YFSETQ. Trimming stripped 4 bases from V and 1 base from J, with 17 bases between. CDR3 size: 16 residues. The CDR3 DNA reads TGCGCCAGCAGCCCTTACGACAGGCTAATCCAAGAGACCCAGTACTTC. This encodes CASSPYDRLIQETQYF.

This clonotype was detected a few times. CDR3 DNA: TGTGCCAGCAGCCAAGAGTCGGGACTAGCGGGGATCTACAATGAGCAGTTCTTC. Its translation: CASSQESGLAGIYNEQFF. The chain couples TRBV3-2 to TRBJ2-1; the D call of TRBD2 is as the table states it, not checked on the DNA. TRBV3-2 is a pseudogene segment. This CDR3 region has 18 residues.

This chain uses TRBV29-1 with TRBJ2-7; 10 bases are a match to TRBD2. Germline V gene data show CDR1 as SQVTM and CDR2 as ANQGSEA. Trimming took 4 bases from V and 6 from J; bases not matched to a gene: 3. CDR3 size: 12 residues. In nucleotides, the CDR3 is TGCAGCGTTGCTAGCGGGAGAAGCGAGCAGTACTTC. Encoded protein: CSVASGRSEQYF.

The J gene is TRBJ2-3, the V gene TRBV29-1, with TRBD1 matching 9 bases. Germline V gene data show CDR1 as SQVTM and CDR2 as ANQGSEA. This CDR3 has 12 amino acids. V lost 6 bases and J lost 6; bases outside the gene matches: 4. The CDR3 DNA is TGCAGCGTGGAACAGGGGGCCGATACGCAGTATTTT. This encodes CSVEQGADTQYF.

This clonotype occurred many times. This chain links TRBV3-1 with TRBJ2-1; no definite D call. Germline V lookup: CDR1 LGHDT, CDR2 YNNKEL (reference sequence). V lost 1 base and J 7 bases, leaving 11 bases between the germline ends. The CDR3 totals 14 residues. CDR3 sequence (DNA): TGTGCCAGCAGCCAAGGCCCACTGGGGAATGAGCAGTTCTTC. Its protein is CASSQGPLGNEQFF.

In nucleotides, the CDR3 is TGTGCCAGCAGCCCAGCCAAAACAAAGCAGTTCTTC. It is translated as CASSPAKTKQFF. The chain couples TRBV6-6 to TRBJ2-1, with D hard to call. The CDR3 consists of 12 residues. The germline V gene has CDR1 MNHNY and CDR2 SVGAGI (reference sequence). Trimming pared 6 bases from V and 11 bases from J, leaving 14 bases between.